This T cell receptor beta chain was identified during a study of PD-L1 blockade in urothelial cancer. Germline V CDR1 and CDR2: MNHNY, SVGAGI (reference sequence). This CDR3 has 15 residues. V gave up 4 bases and J gave up 6 bases; unmatched junction bases: 3. Time point indicated: pretreatment peripheral blood. Generated by immunoSEQ multiplex PCR, the TCRdb table keeps only in-frame clones and is missing some. The data show tens of thousands of clones, 70% to 90% seen once. V usage is TRBV6-6 and J usage is TRBJ2-1; 13 nucleotides align to TRBD2. The input for sequencing was PBMCs, taken around atezolizumab (anti-PD-L1) treatment. The source of this sequence is a man in his fifties or sixties with urothelial cancer. The CDR3 bases are TGTGCCAGCAGTTCGACTAGCGGGGGGATCAATGAGCAGTTCTTC. Its protein product is CASSSTSGGINEQFF.